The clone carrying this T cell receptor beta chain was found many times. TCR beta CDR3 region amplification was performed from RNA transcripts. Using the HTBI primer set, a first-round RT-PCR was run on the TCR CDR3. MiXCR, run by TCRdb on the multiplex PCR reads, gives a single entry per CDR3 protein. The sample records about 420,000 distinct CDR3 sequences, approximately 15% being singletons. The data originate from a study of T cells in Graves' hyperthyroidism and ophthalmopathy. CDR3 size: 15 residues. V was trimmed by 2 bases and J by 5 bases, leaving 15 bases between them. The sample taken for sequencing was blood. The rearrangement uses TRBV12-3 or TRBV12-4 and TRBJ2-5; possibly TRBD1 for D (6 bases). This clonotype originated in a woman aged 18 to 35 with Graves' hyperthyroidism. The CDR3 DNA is TGTGCCAGCAGTTTACGGCAGGGGCGGATGGAGACCCAGTACTTC. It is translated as CASSLRQGRMETQYF.